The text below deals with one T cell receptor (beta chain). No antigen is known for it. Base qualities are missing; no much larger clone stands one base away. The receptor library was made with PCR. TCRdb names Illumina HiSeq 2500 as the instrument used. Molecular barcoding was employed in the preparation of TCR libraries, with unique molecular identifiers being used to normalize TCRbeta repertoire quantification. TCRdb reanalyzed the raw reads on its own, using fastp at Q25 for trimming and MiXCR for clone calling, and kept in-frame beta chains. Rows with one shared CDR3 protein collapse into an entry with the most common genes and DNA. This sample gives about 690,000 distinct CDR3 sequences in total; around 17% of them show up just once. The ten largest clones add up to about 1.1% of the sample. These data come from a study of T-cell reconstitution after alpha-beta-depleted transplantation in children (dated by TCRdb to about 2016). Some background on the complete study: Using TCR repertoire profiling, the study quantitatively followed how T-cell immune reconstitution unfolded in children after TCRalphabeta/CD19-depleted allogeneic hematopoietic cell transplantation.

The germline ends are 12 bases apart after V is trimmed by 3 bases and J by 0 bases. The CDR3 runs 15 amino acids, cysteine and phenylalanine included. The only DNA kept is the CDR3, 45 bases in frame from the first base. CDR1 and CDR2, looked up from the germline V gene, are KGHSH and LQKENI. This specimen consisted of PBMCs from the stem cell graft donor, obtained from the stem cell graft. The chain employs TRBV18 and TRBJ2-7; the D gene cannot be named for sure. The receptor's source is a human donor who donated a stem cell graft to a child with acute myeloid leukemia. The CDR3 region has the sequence CASSPSRQSSYEQYF. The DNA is TGTGCCAGCTCACCCTCCCGCCAGAGCTCCTACGAGCAGTACTTC.